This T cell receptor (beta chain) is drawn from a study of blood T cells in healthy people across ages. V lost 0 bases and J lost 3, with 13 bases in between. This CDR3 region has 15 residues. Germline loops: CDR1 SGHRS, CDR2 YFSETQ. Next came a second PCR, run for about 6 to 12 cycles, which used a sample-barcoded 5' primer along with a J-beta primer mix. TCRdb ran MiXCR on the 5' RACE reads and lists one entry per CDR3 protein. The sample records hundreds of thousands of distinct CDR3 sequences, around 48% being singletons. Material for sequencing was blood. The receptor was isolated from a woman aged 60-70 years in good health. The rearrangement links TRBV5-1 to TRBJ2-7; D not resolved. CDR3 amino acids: CASSLEPGPYYEQYF. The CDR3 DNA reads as TGCGCCAGCAGCTTGGAACCCGGGCCGTACTACGAGCAGTACTTC.